Following are 11 T cell receptor beta chains from one sample sequenced in a study of type 1 regulatory T cells. Their antigens are not known. One entry per CDR3 protein results from TCRdb running MiXCR on the reads. The sample carries about 65,000 distinct CDR3 sequences, just under 50% recorded once. The sample was cultured non-Tr1 T cells, either the whole culture or a sorted T cell fraction (not recorded which). All receptors come from a human donor in good health.

The chain combines TRBV18 with TRBJ1-6; the D gene is possibly TRBD1 (6 bases). The germline CDR1 and CDR2 sequences are KGHSH and LQKENI. V was trimmed by 6 bases and J by 0 bases, leaving 9 bases between them. The CDR3 consists of 15 residues. The CDR3 sequence: CASSPDSSYNSPLHF. For the CDR3, the DNA is TGTGCCAGCTCTCCGGACAGCTCCTATAATTCACCCCTCCACTTT.

In this sample, this clonotype turned up a few times. The chain is built from TRBV20-1 and TRBJ2-7, with 8 bases aligning to TRBD1. With V trimmed by 6 bases and J by 0 bases, 7 bases remained unmatched. The CDR3 consists of 14 residues. CDR1 and CDR2 (germline): DFQATT, SNEGSKA (reference sequence). CDR3 region: CSAWTGMGSYEQYF. CDR3 nucleotides: TGCAGTGCCTGGACAGGGATGGGCTCCTACGAGCAGTACTTC.

The J gene is TRBJ2-7, the V gene TRBV11-3; D might be TRBD1 (6 bases). The CDR3 is made up of 14 amino acids. Germline V lookup: CDR1 SGHNT, CDR2 YENEEA. The V end was cut by 2 bases, the J end by 0 bases, with 8 bases between. The DNA for the CDR3 is TGTGCCAGCAGCTTAAACAGGGCCTCCTACGAGCAGTACTTC. Translating gives CASSLNRASYEQYF.

The chain carries TRBV5-1 and TRBJ2-3; 9 nucleotides line up with TRBD2. The germline V gene has CDR1 SGHRS and CDR2 YFSETQ. The CDR3 totals 15 residues. V lost 2 bases to trimming and J lost 5 bases; unmatched junction nucleotides: 6. CDR3 in DNA: TGCGCCAGCAGCTTTGGGCGGGGGGGAGGAGATACGCAGTATTTT. It encodes CASSFGRGGGDTQYF.

The chain employs TRBV5-1 and TRBJ2-1; perhaps TRBD1 as D (5 bases). The CDR3 runs to 14 residues. The germline V and J ends were trimmed by 4 bases and 6 bases, with 14 bases remaining between them. Germline V gene lookup returns CDR1 SGHRS and CDR2 YFSETQ. The CDR3 nucleotides are TGCGCCAGCAGCCGAACCCAGGGTAGCAATGAGCAGTTCTTC. Its protein is CASSRTQGSNEQFF.

This clonotype is categorized as medium-sized. The CDR3, as DNA: TGCAGTGCTAGAAACACAGGGGGCGGCTACACCTTC. This encodes CSARNTGGGYTF. The gene calls are TRBV20-1 and TRBJ1-2; 9 positions match TRBD1. CDR3 length: 12 residues. V shed 2 bases, J shed 8 bases, and the junction held 3 bases outside the gene matches. Germline V gene lookup returns CDR1 DFQATT and CDR2 SNEGSKA (reference sequence).

This clonotype was recorded a few times. The chain recombines TRBV4-2 with TRBJ2-2; D unresolved. V was shortened by 3 bases and J by 7 bases, with 9 bases between the two germline ends. The CDR3 spans 13 residues. Germline V gene data show CDR1 as LGHNA and CDR2 as YNFKEQ. The CDR3 nucleotides are TGTGCCAGCAGCCAGCTCAAAGGCGGGGAGCTGTTTTTT. Protein: CASSQLKGGELFF.

In its sample, this clonotype was seen a few times. This sequence joins TRBV5-6 and TRBJ1-1, with D perhaps TRBD1 (6 bases). The CDR3 covers 14 residues. CDR1 is SGHDT, CDR2 YYEEEE, per germline. V was trimmed by 4 bases and J by 1 base, leaving 11 bases between them. CDR3 sequence: CASSRHRENTEAFF. The CDR3, as DNA: TGTGCCAGCAGCAGACACAGGGAGAACACTGAAGCTTTCTTT.

CDR3 residues: CASSPLGQVYGYTF. In nucleotides, the CDR3 is TGTGCCAGCAGCCCACTCGGACAGGTCTATGGCTACACCTTC. The chain employs TRBV5-6 and TRBJ1-2; TRBD1 matches 7 bases. In germline, CDR1 is SGHDT, CDR2 YYEEEE. The V and J ends lost 4 bases and 4 bases, in that order; junction bases with no gene match: 7. The CDR3 is made up of 14 amino acids.

The chain carries TRBV30 and TRBJ1-3, with D uncertain. This CDR3 is 12 amino acids long. The germline V gene encodes CDR1 GTSNPN and CDR2 SVGIG (reference sequence). Deletions cut 3 bases from V and 3 bases from J, with 6 bases between. Here the CDR3 DNA reads TGTGCCTGGAGACGAGTTGGAAACACCATATATTTT. This translates into CAWRRVGNTIYF.

CDR3 sequence (DNA): TGTGCCACCACGCCCGGGACAGCTAGCACAGATACGCAGTATTTT. Translated, it gives CATTPGTASTDTQYF. The chain employs TRBV6-5 and TRBJ2-3, with 7 bases matching TRBD1. The V segment lost 10 bases and the J segment 0 bases; nucleotides outside the gene matches: 10. Germline values: CDR1 MNHEY, CDR2 SVGAGI. The CDR3 is 15 amino acids.